Presented here are 28 T cell receptor beta chains from one specimen sequenced in a study of blood T cell repertoires in COVID-19. This table comes from immunoSEQ multiplex PCR, and its TCRdb copy is limited to in-frame clones, with some not included. The sample has about 170,000 clones, about 86% seen once; the top ten hold roughly a fifth. The sample consisted of peripheral blood. These receptors all stem from a woman between 65 and 79 years old who had recovered from COVID-19.

This clone was counted a few times. The chain employs TRBV28 and TRBJ1-6; maybe TRBD1 (5 bases). The germline gives CDR1 MDHEN, CDR2 SYDVKM. The V and J ends lost 7 bases and 6 bases respectively, with 16 bases between them. The CDR3 has 15 amino acids. CDR3 amino acids: CASISPGVRNSPLHF. The CDR3 nucleotides are TGTGCCAGCATCAGTCCGGGGGTCCGTAATTCACCCCTCCACTTT. The full variable domain, in which reference TRBV28 and TRBJ1-6 provide the parts outside the CDR3, is DVKVTQSSRYLVKRTGEKVFLECVQDMDHENMFWYRQDPGLGLRLIYFSYDVKMKEKGDIPEGYSVSREKKERFSLILESASTNQTSMYLCASISPGVRNSPLHFGNGTRLTVT.

The rearrangement links TRBV28 to TRBJ2-3, with TRBD1 identical over 9 bases. CDR3 length equals 16 residues. V shed 6 bases and J 1 base; nucleotides not matched to a gene: 8. Germline V gene sequence: CDR1 MDHEN, CDR2 SYDVKM. The CDR3 DNA is TGTGCCAGCAGCCCAGAGGACAGGGGTGGCACAGATACGCAGTATTTT. Residues: CASSPEDRGGTDTQYF. The entire variable domain, with the rest obtained from reference TRBV28 and TRBJ2-3, is as follows: DVKVTQSSRYLVKRTGEKVFLECVQDMDHENMFWYRQDPGLGLRLIYFSYDVKMKEKGDIPEGYSVSREKKERFSLILESASTNQTSMYLCASSPEDRGGTDTQYFGPGTRLTVL.

This clone was seen only a few times. The V and J genes are TRBV2 and TRBJ1-6, with D possibly being TRBD1 (5 bases). The CDR3 runs 13 residues. Germline V gene sequence: CDR1 SNHLY, CDR2 FYNNEI. The germline V and J ends were trimmed by 7 bases and 8 bases, with 12 bases remaining between them. This chain's CDR3 is CASTGQGDSPLHF. CDR3 coding DNA: TGTGCCAGCACTGGCCAGGGTGATTCACCCCTCCACTTT.

This clone was observed a handful of times. V and J are TRBV2 and TRBJ1-5; tentative D call: TRBD1 (6 bases). With 7 bases removed from V and 9 bases from J, the gap between germline ends came to 19 bases. Germline V CDR1 and CDR2: SNHLY, FYNNEI. The CDR3 contains 14 residues. The CDR3: CASTPNRAARPQHF. In nucleotides, the CDR3 is TGTGCCAGCACCCCAAACAGGGCTGCCAGGCCCCAGCATTTT.

The genes are TRBV18 and TRBJ2-2, with TRBD2 matching 14 bases. Germline trimming cut 4 bases from V and 5 bases from J; bases unmatched to any gene: 15. The CDR3 runs to 20 residues. Germline CDR1 KGHSH, CDR2 LQKENI. As DNA, the CDR3 is TGTGCCAGCTCACGAAATCCCCCGGGACTAGCGGGAGAATGGACCGGGGAGCTGTTTTTT. Translated, it gives CASSRNPPGLAGEWTGELFF.

The chain combines TRBV4-1 with TRBJ1-5; possible D gene TRBD1, 6 bases. Germline CDR1 and CDR2: MGHRA and YSYEKL. This CDR3 has 14 residues. The V gene lost 4 bases and the J gene lost 9 bases, with 16 bases spanning the gap. DNA for the CDR3: TGCGCCAGCAGCCCAATGACAGGCTCACGGCCCCAGCATTTT. Translation: CASSPMTGSRPQHF.

This rearrangement joins TRBV11-2 to TRBJ2-1, with 10 positions matching TRBD1. Germline trimming cut 5 bases from V and 5 bases from J; bases unmatched to any gene: 9. This CDR3 spans 16 amino acids. Germline CDR1 SGHAT, CDR2 FQNNGV. The CDR3 is CASSAPGTGAHNEQFF. In nucleotides, the CDR3 is TGTGCCAGCAGCGCTCCCGGGACAGGGGCACACAATGAGCAGTTCTTC.

The genes are TRBV6-6 and TRBJ2-7; TRBD1 agrees at 7 bases. The ends lost 8 bases at V and 6 bases at J; junction bases unmatched: 13. This CDR3 has 14 residues. Germline assignment: CDR1 MNHNY and CDR2 SVGAGI (reference sequence). The DNA of the CDR3 is TGTGCCAGCCTCAGGGACAGCTACGACCCCGAGCAGTACTTC. This codes for CASLRDSYDPEQYF.

The chain couples TRBV4-1 to TRBJ2-1; 9 bases are a match to TRBD2. CDR3 length: 16 residues. The germline V gene has CDR1 MGHRA and CDR2 YSYEKL. V gave up 4 bases and J gave up 7 bases; unmatched junction bases: 11. CDR3 sequence (DNA): TGCGCCAGCAGCCCCCTTGGAGGGACTAGCTCGAATGAGCAGTTCTTC. It codes for CASSPLGGTSSNEQFF.

The chain links TRBV4-3 to TRBJ2-2; D not certain. The V gene lost 0 bases and the J gene lost 5 bases, with 19 bases spanning the gap. The CDR3 is 18 residues long. CDR1 and CDR2 from the germline V gene are LGHNA and YSLEER. Here the CDR3 reads CASSQEPLKAEGTGELFF. CDR3 nucleotides: TGCGCCAGCAGCCAAGAGCCTTTGAAGGCGGAAGGAACCGGGGAGCTGTTTTTT.

The J gene is TRBJ2-2, the V gene TRBV7-2, with 8 bases aligning to TRBD2. The germline V gene has CDR1 SGHTA and CDR2 FQGNSA. This CDR3 is built from 14 residues. Unmatched junction bases numbered 5, after V lost 5 bases and J lost 6 bases. DNA of the CDR3: TGTGCCAGCAGCCCGGGACTAGTACCCGGGGAGCTGTTTTTT. It codes for CASSPGLVPGELFF. The complete variable domain, with remaining parts taken from reference TRBV7-2 and TRBJ2-2, reads GAGVSQSPSNKVTEKGKDVELRCDPISGHTALYWYRQSLGQGLEFLIYFQGNSAPDKSGLPSDRFSAERTGGSVSTLTIQRTQQEDSAVYLCASSPGLVPGELFFGEGSRLTVL.

The J gene is TRBJ2-4, the V gene TRBV7-3; 11 bases fit TRBD2. CDR1 and CDR2 from the germline V gene are SGHTA and FQGTGA. The J segment lost 2 bases and the V segment lost 5 bases, leaving 11 bases of the junction unmatched. This CDR3 contains 18 residues. The CDR3 loop reads CASSPFGVAGGSKNIQYF. The CDR3 DNA is TGTGCCAGCAGCCCCTTTGGCGTAGCGGGAGGGTCCAAAAACATTCAGTACTTC.

V and J are TRBV5-5 and TRBJ1-1, with 7 bases identical to TRBD1. This CDR3 is built from 14 residues. From germline, CDR1 is SGHKS and CDR2 YYEKEE (reference sequence). The V segment lost 4 bases and the J segment 4 bases; nucleotides outside the gene matches: 7. This CDR3 is CASSKRQGGTEAFF. CDR3 nucleotide sequence: TGTGCCAGCAGCAAGAGACAGGGCGGCACTGAAGCTTTCTTT.

V is TRBV7-9 and J is TRBJ2-3; maybe TRBD1 (5 bases). Germline CDR1 and CDR2: SEHNR and FQNEAQ (reference sequence). The length of the CDR3 is 15 residues. Trimming shortened V by 3 bases and J by 5 bases, and 15 bases separated the two germline ends. The CDR3 DNA is TGTGCCAGCAGCTTGGGGCAGGGTAGTGAAGATACGCAGTATTTT. Translating gives CASSLGQGSEDTQYF.

This clone appeared once. CDR3 bases: TGCGCCAGCAGCCAAGACGGGTTGGGCGCGGGGACCGGGGCCAACGTCCTGACTTTC. Protein product: CASSQDGLGAGTGANVLTF. This chain joins TRBV4-1 and TRBJ2-6; D possibly corresponds to TRBD2 (6 bases). Germline CDR1 reads MGHRA; CDR2 reads YSYEKL. The CDR3 extends over 19 amino acids. Between the trimmed V and J ends, which lost 0 bases and 4 bases, there was a span of 19 bases.

The rearrangement links TRBV6-5 to TRBJ1-2, with a tentative D call TRBD1 (6 bases). V was clipped by 4 bases and J by 5 bases, with 8 bases between them. Germline V gene lookup returns CDR1 MNHEY and CDR2 SVGAGI. This CDR3 spans 12 amino acids. DNA for the CDR3: TGTGCCAGCAGTTTGGACAGTTATGGCTACACCTTC. This gives the protein CASSLDSYGYTF.

This sequence joins TRBV5-1 and TRBJ1-1; D unclear. The V and J ends lost 1 base and 1 base respectively, with 8 bases between them. CDR3 length: 14 amino acids. Germline V gene sequence: CDR1 SGHRS, CDR2 YFSETQ. CDR3 sequence: CASSLKTTNTEAFF. The CDR3 DNA follows: TGCGCCAGCAGCTTGAAAACAACGAACACTGAAGCTTTCTTT.

In its sample, this clone was seen a few times. V gene TRBV7-8 combines with J gene TRBJ1-5, with 8 bases aligning to TRBD1. With 5 bases clipped from V and 4 bases from J, the junction kept 7 bases outside the gene matches. The CDR3 covers 15 residues. Per the germline V gene, CDR1 is SGHVS and CDR2 is FQNEAQ. CDR3 loop: CASSRGTGVNQPQHF. Written as DNA, the CDR3 is TGTGCCAGCAGCAGAGGGACAGGAGTTAATCAGCCCCAGCATTTT.

The V and J genes are TRBV6-5 and TRBJ2-7, with D possibly matching TRBD2 (6 bases). The V and J ends lost 5 bases and 2 bases respectively, with 13 bases between them. CDR1 is MNHEY and CDR2 is SVGAGI in the germline V gene. The CDR3 runs to 14 residues. The CDR3 here is CASSLREHAYEQYF. DNA for the CDR3: TGTGCCAGCAGTCTCCGGGAGCACGCCTACGAGCAGTACTTC.

The chain couples TRBV12-5 to TRBJ1-5; 9 positions agree with TRBD1. V lost 6 bases to trimming and J lost 6 bases; unmatched junction nucleotides: 6. Germline V gene lookup returns CDR1 LGHNT and CDR2 FRNRAP. The CDR3 totals 14 residues. This CDR3 reads CASGPTGGGQPQHF. CDR3 DNA sequence: TGTGCTAGTGGCCCCACAGGGGGCGGTCAGCCCCAGCATTTT.

The CDR3 region is CATSEPRTGDFLQFF. CDR3 nucleotide sequence: TGTGCCACCAGTGAGCCTCGGACAGGCGATTTTCTCCAGTTCTTC. The chain is built from TRBV24-1 and TRBJ2-1, with 7 nucleotides matching TRBD1. The CDR3 runs 15 residues. The trim removed 4 bases at V and 13 bases at J, leaving 15 bases unmatched. Germline lookup yields CDR1 KGHDR and CDR2 SFDVKD.

The DNA for the CDR3 is TGTGCCAGCTCACCGCCGGGAGAGACCCAGTACTTC. The encoded protein is CASSPPGETQYF. The V and J genes are TRBV18 and TRBJ2-5; no firm D call. Germline CDR1 is KGHSH and CDR2 is LQKENI. This CDR3 is built from 12 residues. V lost 3 bases and J lost 4, with 6 bases in between.

The gene calls are TRBV9 and TRBJ1-2; a possible D gene is TRBD1 (5 bases). This CDR3 spans 15 amino acids. Trimming removed 2 bases from V and 0 bases from J, with 11 bases in between. CDR1 is SGDLS and CDR2 is YYNGEE in the germline V gene. The CDR3 DNA sequence: TGTGCCAGCAGCGTCGCCCGGGACTCTAACTATGGCTACACCTTC. As protein: CASSVARDSNYGYTF.

The J gene is TRBJ2-1, the V gene TRBV4-1, with 10 nucleotides matching TRBD2. The germline gives CDR1 MGHRA, CDR2 YSYEKL. This CDR3 has 17 amino acids. After removal of 2 bases from V and 2 bases from J, the junction contained 6 bases not matched to a gene. As DNA, the CDR3 is TGCGCCAGCAGCCAACGATCCCTAGCGGGAGCCTACAATGAGCAGTTCTTC. It yields the protein CASSQRSLAGAYNEQFF.

The CDR3 protein is CASSRAPPEAFF. The CDR3 region has the DNA TGTGCCAGCTCACGAGCCCCACCTGAAGCTTTCTTT. The chain joins TRBV18 to TRBJ1-1; D remains unclear. The CDR3 extends over 12 amino acids. Trimming took 4 bases from V and 6 from J, leaving 9 bases between them. Per the germline V gene, CDR1 is KGHSH and CDR2 is LQKENI.

The CDR3 region has the DNA TGTGCCACCGCTGGGAGAGGGCCCACAGATACGCAGTATTTT. Residues: CATAGRGPTDTQYF. The J gene is TRBJ2-3, the V gene TRBV24-1, with D possibly matching TRBD2 (5 bases). The germline V gene has CDR1 KGHDR and CDR2 SFDVKD. Trimming removed 9 bases at V and 2 bases at J, with 14 bases between. The length of the CDR3 is 14 residues.

The chain links TRBV18 to TRBJ1-2, with D tentatively TRBD1 (6 bases). This CDR3 has 13 amino acids. From germline, CDR1 is KGHSH and CDR2 LQKENI. V lost 3 bases and J 6 bases, leaving 11 bases between the germline ends. CDR3 residues: CASSPGQLDGYTF. CDR3 DNA: TGTGCCAGCTCACCCGGACAGCTCGATGGCTACACCTTC.

This clone showed up just once. V gene TRBV18 combines with J gene TRBJ2-7, with TRBD2 matching over 9 bases. The CDR3 loop spans 16 amino acids. J was trimmed by 1 base and V by 6 bases; bases with no gene match: 10. Germline CDR1 KGHSH, CDR2 LQKENI. CDR3 amino acids: CASSPPASGASYEQYF. CDR3 nucleotide sequence: TGTGCCAGCTCCCCCCCGGCTAGCGGGGCTTCCTACGAGCAGTACTTC.